This TCR beta chain was sequenced during a study of T-cell memory formation after mild COVID-19. UMIs and sample barcodes were carried by the TCR alpha and TCR beta cDNA libraries that 5'RACE produced using constant-segment primers. Via MiXCR, TCRdb re-called the 5' RACE reads, giving one row per CDR3 protein. The sample consists of approximately 150,000 distinct CDR3 sequences, approximately 15% of them appearing once. Worth noting for this clonotype: Antigen specificity is unknown.

The ends were cut back, 0 bases at V and 6 bases at J, with 14 bases in the middle. Per germline, CDR1 LGHDT and CDR2 YNNKEL (reference sequence). The CDR3 loop spans 15 amino acids. Study-level results: Day 15 to 85 contracting clones showed balanced CD4/CD8; later expanders leaned CD4+.

This sequence was found in an adult woman who had mild COVID-19 (a few samples of this study predate the infection). Cell type and time point are not known. The V call is TRBV3-1, the J call TRBJ1-2; D gene unclear. The sample was PBMCs or a T cell subset sorted from them (not recorded which). CDR3 protein: CASSQERKQPNGYTF. CDR3 DNA: TGTGCCAGCAGCCAAGAGAGGAAACAGCCCAATGGCTACACCTTC.